The 14 T cell receptor beta chains in this list originate from one sample, sequenced in a study of control samples from healthy donors and cancer patients. Sequencing was performed with immunoSEQ multiplex PCR; in TCRdb, only in-frame clones are kept and a portion is missing. The repertoire holds some 120,000 clones, with 85% to 90% as singletons. The sequencing input was PBMCs. These receptor sequences come from a woman between 50 and 59 years old with colorectal cancer.

The J gene is TRBJ1-4, the V gene TRBV11-3; D is undetermined. Trimming left V 1 base short and J 8 bases short, with 11 bases between. CDR1 and CDR2 from the germline V gene are SGHNT and YENEEA. There are 14 residues in the CDR3. The CDR3 here is CASSLGPHGEKLFF. CDR3 DNA sequence: TGTGCCAGCAGCTTAGGGCCTCACGGGGAAAAACTGTTTTTT.

This rearrangement joins TRBV7-2 to TRBJ2-1; TRBD2 aligns across 9 bases. The CDR3 totals 15 residues. The V gene end was trimmed by 2 bases and the J gene end by 7 bases; junction bases not matched to a gene: 6. Germline CDR1 is SGHTA and CDR2 is FQGNSA. CDR3 protein: CASSLLGGRVNEQFF. The CDR3 region has the DNA TGTGCCAGCAGCTTACTTGGCGGGAGGGTGAATGAGCAGTTCTTC.

This clone came up once. V usage is TRBV18 and J usage is TRBJ1-2; the D is unclear. CDR1 and CDR2 (germline): KGHSH, LQKENI. V lost 2 bases and J lost 4, with 14 bases in between. The CDR3 runs to 15 residues. The CDR3 DNA reads TGTGCCAGCTCACCAGGACGGCCGGATTCCTATGGCTACACCTTC. Amino acids: CASSPGRPDSYGYTF.

This chain joins TRBV19 and TRBJ1-6; no clear D. CDR3 length: 12 residues. V was cut by 3 bases and J by 9 bases, with 6 bases left in between. Germline-derived CDR1 and CDR2 are LNHDA and SQIVND (reference sequence). Here the CDR3 DNA reads TGTGCCAGTAGTATTTGGGGTTCACCCCTCCACTTT. Translated: CASSIWGSPLHF.

In its sample, this clone was seen a few times. V gene TRBV24-1 combines with J gene TRBJ2-2; 12 bases agree with TRBD1. J gave up 2 bases and V 7 bases, and 1 base lay outside the gene matches. CDR3 length: 15 residues. Germline V gene data show CDR1 as KGHDR and CDR2 as SFDVKD. The CDR3 nucleotides read TGTGCCACCAGAGGGACAGGGGGCAACACCGGGGAGCTGTTTTTT. This encodes CATRGTGGNTGELFF.

The chain is built from TRBV27 and TRBJ2-5, with D unclear. The CDR3 length is 14 residues. Trimming removed 6 bases from V and 4 bases from J, with 15 bases in between. From germline, CDR1 is MNHEY and CDR2 SMNVEV (reference sequence). The CDR3 region is CASRSYSGRETQYF. CDR3 nucleotide sequence: TGTGCCAGCAGGTCCTACTCGGGTCGAGAGACCCAGTACTTC.

The gene calls are TRBV18 and TRBJ1-1; perhaps TRBD1 as D (5 bases). The CDR3 is made up of 17 amino acids. In germline, CDR1 is KGHSH, CDR2 LQKENI. The V and J ends lost 3 bases and 1 base respectively, with 18 bases between them. CDR3 amino acids: CASSPRVIGQPNTEAFF. The DNA for the CDR3 is TGTGCCAGCTCACCCAGGGTTATAGGGCAACCGAACACTGAAGCTTTCTTT.

As regards this clone: This sample includes further DNA sequences coding for the same CDR3. The chain couples TRBV7-3 to TRBJ2-1; the D gene is possibly TRBD1 (5 bases). CDR1 is SGHTA, CDR2 FQGTGA, per germline. With 2 bases removed from V and 5 bases from J, the gap between germline ends came to 7 bases. This CDR3 is built from 13 residues. The CDR3 DNA is TGTGCCAGCAGCTTATCCAGGGACAATGAGCAGTTCTTC. Amino acid sequence: CASSLSRDNEQFF.

The rearrangement links TRBV7-2 to TRBJ1-2; D ambiguous. V lost 8 bases to trimming and J lost 5 bases, with 21 bases between them. Germline V gene lookup returns CDR1 SGHTA and CDR2 FQGNSA. The CDR3 sequence is 15 residues long. The CDR3 spells CASSVGADQRYGYTF. The CDR3 DNA sequence: TGTGCCAGCTCGGTAGGAGCAGACCAAAGGTATGGCTACACCTTC.

This clone showed up just once. This chain joins TRBV2 and TRBJ2-3, with D perhaps matching TRBD1 (6 bases). The CDR3 length is 16 residues. Germline CDR1 SNHLY, CDR2 FYNNEI. The V and J ends lost 3 bases and 1 base respectively, with 14 bases between them. DNA for the CDR3: TGTGCCAGCAGTGATCTCTCAGGGGTTGGCACAGATACGCAGTATTTT. This sequence encodes CASSDLSGVGTDTQYF. The full variable domain, in which reference TRBV2 and TRBJ2-3 provide the parts outside the CDR3, is EPEVTQTPSHQVTQMGQEVILRCVPISNHLYFYWYRQILGQKVEFLVSFYNNEISEKSEIFDDQFSVERPDGSNFTLKIRSTKLEDSAMYFCASSDLSGVGTDTQYFGPGTRLTVL.

The chain recombines TRBV9 with TRBJ1-6; 10 nucleotides align to TRBD1. Trimming removed 2 bases from V and 9 bases from J; junction bases left unmatched: 11. The CDR3 totals 17 residues. Germline V gives CDR1 SGDLS, CDR2 YYNGEE. CDR3 in DNA: TGTGCCAGCAGCGTCGGGACAGGGGTCGGACGGCGTTCACCCCTCCACTTT. Translating gives CASSVGTGVGRRSPLHF. Full variable domain (rest looked up from reference TRBV9 and TRBJ1-6): DSGVTQTPKHLITATGQRVTLRCSPRSGDLSVYWYQQSLDQGLQFLIQYYNGEERAKGNILERFSAQQFPDLHSELNLSSLELGDSALYFCASSVGTGVGRRSPLHFGNGTRLTVT.

This chain links TRBV18 with TRBJ1-3; no firm D call. The CDR3 is made up of 15 amino acids. In germline, CDR1 is KGHSH, CDR2 LQKENI. With 6 bases removed from V and 4 bases from J, the gap between germline ends came to 16 bases. CDR3 sequence reads: CASSSTRAKGNTIYF. CDR3 coding DNA: TGTGCCAGCTCGTCTACACGGGCAAAAGGAAACACCATATATTTT.

The chain employs TRBV5-6 and TRBJ2-7, with a possible D match to TRBD2 (7 bases). Germline V gene data show CDR1 as SGHDT and CDR2 as YYEEEE. V shed 4 bases and J shed 2 bases, with 22 bases lying between them. CDR3 length: 17 amino acids. The CDR3 region is CASSREVVGTLAYEQYF. CDR3 sequence (DNA): TGTGCCAGCAGCCGGGAGGTTGTTGGGACACTTGCCTACGAGCAGTACTTC.

The gene calls are TRBV20-1 and TRBJ2-7; no firm D call. V dropped 2 bases and J dropped 4 bases, with 6 bases sitting between them. Germline CDR1 DFQATT, CDR2 SNEGSKA (reference sequence). This CDR3 is built from 11 residues. CDR3 DNA: TGCAGTGCTAGATTGGGATACGAGCAGTACTTC. As protein: CSARLGYEQYF.